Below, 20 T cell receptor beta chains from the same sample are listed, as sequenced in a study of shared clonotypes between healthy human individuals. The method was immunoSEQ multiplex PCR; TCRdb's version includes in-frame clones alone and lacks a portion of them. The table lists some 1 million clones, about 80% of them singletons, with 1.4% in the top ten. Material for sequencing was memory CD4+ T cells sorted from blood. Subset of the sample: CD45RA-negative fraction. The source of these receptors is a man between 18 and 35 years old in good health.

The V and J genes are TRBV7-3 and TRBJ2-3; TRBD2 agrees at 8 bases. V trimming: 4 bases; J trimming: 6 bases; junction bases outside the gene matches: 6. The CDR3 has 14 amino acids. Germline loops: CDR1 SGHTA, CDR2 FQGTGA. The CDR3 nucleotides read TGTGCCAGCAGCTCTGGCGGGGGGCTGGATACGCAGTATTTT. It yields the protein CASSSGGGLDTQYF.

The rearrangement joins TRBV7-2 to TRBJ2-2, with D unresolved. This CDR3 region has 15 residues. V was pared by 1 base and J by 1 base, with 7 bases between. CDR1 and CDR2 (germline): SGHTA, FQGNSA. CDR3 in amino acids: CASSLGVRNTGELFF. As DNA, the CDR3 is TGTGCCAGCAGCTTAGGTGTTCGGAACACCGGGGAGCTGTTTTTT.

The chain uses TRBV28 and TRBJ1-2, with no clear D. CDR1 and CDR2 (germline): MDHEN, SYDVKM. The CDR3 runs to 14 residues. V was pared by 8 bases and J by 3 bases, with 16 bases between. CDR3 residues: CASLESSSYYGYTF. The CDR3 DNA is TGTGCCAGCCTCGAGAGCAGTTCCTACTATGGCTACACCTTC.

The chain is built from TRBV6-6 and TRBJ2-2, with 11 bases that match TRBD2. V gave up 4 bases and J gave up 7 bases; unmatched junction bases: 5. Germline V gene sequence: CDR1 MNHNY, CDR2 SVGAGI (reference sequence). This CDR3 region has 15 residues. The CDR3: CASSLAGGPLGELFF. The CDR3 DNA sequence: TGTGCCAGCAGTTTAGCGGGAGGGCCCCTCGGGGAGCTGTTTTTT.

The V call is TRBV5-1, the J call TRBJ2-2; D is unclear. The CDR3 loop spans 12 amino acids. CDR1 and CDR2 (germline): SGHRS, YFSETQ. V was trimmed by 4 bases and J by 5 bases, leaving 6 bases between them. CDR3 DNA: TGCGCCAGCAGCCCCCAGACCGGGGAGCTGTTTTTT. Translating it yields CASSPQTGELFF.

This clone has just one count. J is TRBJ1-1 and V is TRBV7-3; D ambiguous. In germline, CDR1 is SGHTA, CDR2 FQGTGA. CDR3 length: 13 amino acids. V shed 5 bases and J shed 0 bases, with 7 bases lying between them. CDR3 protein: CASSERMNTEAFF. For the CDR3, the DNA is TGTGCCAGCAGCGAAAGAATGAACACTGAAGCTTTCTTT.

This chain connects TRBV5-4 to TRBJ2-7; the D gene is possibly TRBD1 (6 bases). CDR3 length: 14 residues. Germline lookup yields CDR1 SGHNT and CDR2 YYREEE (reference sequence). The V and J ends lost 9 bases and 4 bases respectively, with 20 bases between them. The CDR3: CATPLGYREYEQYF. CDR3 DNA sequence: TGTGCCACCCCGCTGGGGTACAGGGAGTACGAGCAGTACTTC.

The CDR3 bases are TGTGCCAGCGACAGGGTTAAAGATGAAAAACTGTTTTTT. Protein product: CASDRVKDEKLFF. The chain links TRBV6-1 to TRBJ1-4, with 7 bases fitting TRBD1. The CDR3 is made up of 13 amino acids. Germline V gives CDR1 MNHNS, CDR2 SASEGT. The junction had 6 bases not matched to a gene; V was cut back by 8 bases and J by 6 bases.

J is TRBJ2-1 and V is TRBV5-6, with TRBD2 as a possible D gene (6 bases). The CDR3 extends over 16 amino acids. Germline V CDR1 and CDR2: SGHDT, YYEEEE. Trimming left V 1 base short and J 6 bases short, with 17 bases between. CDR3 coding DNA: TGTGCCAGCAGCTTGAGGCGGAGTGGGGGGATCAATGAGCAGTTCTTC. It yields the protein CASSLRRSGGINEQFF.

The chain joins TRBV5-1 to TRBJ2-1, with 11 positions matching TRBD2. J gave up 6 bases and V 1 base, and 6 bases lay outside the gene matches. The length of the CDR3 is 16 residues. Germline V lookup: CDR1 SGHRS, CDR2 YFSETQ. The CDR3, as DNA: TGCGCCAGCAGCTTGTATAGCGGGGGGGTAACCAATGAGCAGTTCTTC. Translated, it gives CASSLYSGGVTNEQFF. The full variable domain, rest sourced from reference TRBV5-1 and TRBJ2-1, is KAGVTQTPRYLIKTRGQQVTLSCSPISGHRSVSWYQQTPGQGLQFLFEYFSETQRNKGNFPGRFSGRQFSNSRSEMNVSTLELGDSALYLCASSLYSGGVTNEQFFGPGTRLTVL.

CDR3: CASSPTGYEQYF. The CDR3 DNA is TGTGCCAGCAGTCCGACAGGCTACGAGCAGTACTTC. V and J are TRBV25-1 and TRBJ2-7, with D possibly TRBD1 on 6 matching bases. Between the trimmed V and J ends, which lost 5 bases and 3 bases, there was a span of 8 bases. The length of the CDR3 is 12 residues. Per the germline V gene, CDR1 is MGHDK and CDR2 is SYGVNS.

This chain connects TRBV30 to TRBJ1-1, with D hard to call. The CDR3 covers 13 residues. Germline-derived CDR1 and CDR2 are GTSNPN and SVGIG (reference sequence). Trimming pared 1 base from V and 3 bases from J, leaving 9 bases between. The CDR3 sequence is CAWSERRDTEAFF. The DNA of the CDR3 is TGTGCCTGGAGTGAGCGGCGGGACACTGAAGCTTTCTTT.

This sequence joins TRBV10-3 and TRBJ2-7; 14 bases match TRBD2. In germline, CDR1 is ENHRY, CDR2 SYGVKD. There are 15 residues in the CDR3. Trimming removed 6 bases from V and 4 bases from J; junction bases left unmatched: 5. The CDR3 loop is CAIRGTSGSKYEQYF. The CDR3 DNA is TGTGCCATCAGGGGGACTAGCGGGAGTAAGTACGAGCAGTACTTC.

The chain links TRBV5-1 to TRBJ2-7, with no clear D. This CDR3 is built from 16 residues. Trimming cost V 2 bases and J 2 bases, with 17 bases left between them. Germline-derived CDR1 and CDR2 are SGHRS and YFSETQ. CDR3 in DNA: TGCGCCAGCAGCTTCTCTCGCGGATCTCAGGCCTACGAGCAGTACTTC. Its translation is CASSFSRGSQAYEQYF.

CDR3 sequence reads: CASSENSKGRVGLNTEAFF. The CDR3 coding sequence is TGTGCCAGCAGTGAAAATTCTAAGGGGAGGGTTGGCCTGAACACTGAAGCTTTCTTT. The chain carries TRBV6-1 and TRBJ1-1; possible D gene TRBD1, 5 bases. The V gene's germline CDR1 is MNHNS and CDR2 SASEGT. The V gene lost 2 bases and the J gene lost 0 bases, with 22 bases spanning the gap. The CDR3 runs 19 residues.

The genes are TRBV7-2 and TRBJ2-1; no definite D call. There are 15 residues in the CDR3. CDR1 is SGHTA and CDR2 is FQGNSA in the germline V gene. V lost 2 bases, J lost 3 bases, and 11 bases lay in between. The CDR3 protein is CASSLMVSNYNEQFF. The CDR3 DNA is TGTGCCAGCAGCTTAATGGTATCGAACTACAATGAGCAGTTCTTC.

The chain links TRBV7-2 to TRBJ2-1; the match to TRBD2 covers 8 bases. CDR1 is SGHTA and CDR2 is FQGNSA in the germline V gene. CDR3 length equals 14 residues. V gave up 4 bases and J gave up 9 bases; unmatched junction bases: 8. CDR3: CASSSTAGGIEQFF. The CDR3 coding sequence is TGTGCCAGCAGCTCCACCGCGGGAGGCATTGAGCAGTTCTTC.

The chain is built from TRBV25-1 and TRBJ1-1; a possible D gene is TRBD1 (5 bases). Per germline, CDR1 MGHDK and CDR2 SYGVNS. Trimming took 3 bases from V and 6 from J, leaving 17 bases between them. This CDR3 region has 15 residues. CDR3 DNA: TGTGCCAGCAGTGAGTCCCGGCAGGGTATGGCTGAAGCTTTCTTT. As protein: CASSESRQGMAEAFF.

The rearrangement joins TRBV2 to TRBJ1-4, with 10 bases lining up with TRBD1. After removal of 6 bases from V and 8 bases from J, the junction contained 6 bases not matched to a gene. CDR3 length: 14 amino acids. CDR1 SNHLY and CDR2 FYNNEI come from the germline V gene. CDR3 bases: TGTGCCAGCAGATCGGACAGGGGGAGGGAAAAACTGTTTTTT. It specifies CASRSDRGREKLFF.

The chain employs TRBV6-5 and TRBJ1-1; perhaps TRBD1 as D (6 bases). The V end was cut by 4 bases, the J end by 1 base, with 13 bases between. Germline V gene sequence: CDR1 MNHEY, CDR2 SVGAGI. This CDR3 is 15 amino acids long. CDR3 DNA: TGTGCCAGCAGTTCCGGGGGGGGCTGGAACACTGAAGCTTTCTTT. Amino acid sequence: CASSSGGGWNTEAFF.